This T cell receptor (beta chain) was identified in a study of cytomegalovirus exposure and HLA in healthy donors. Points from the study as a whole: Most TCR beta V segments were productive about 90% or about 30% of the time in an earlier analysis. Reportedly, fewer N-insertions than the 666-donor mean appeared in an Asian-associated ancestry cluster in a later analysis. Highly shared variants forming one cluster were likely a sequencing artifact.

Nominally healthy donors provided the samples, though records likely missed some immune exposures. Note on this clone: Its antigen remains unidentified.

Vbeta (60) and Jbeta (13) primers were used in the PCR. Sequencing was performed with immunoSEQ multiplex PCR; in TCRdb, only in-frame clones are kept and a portion is missing. The sample gives about 150,000 clones, about two thirds of which show up once; less than 5% is in the top ten. Looked up from germline, CDR1 is SQVTM and CDR2 is ANQGSEA. V lost 3 bases and J 1 base, leaving 12 bases between the germline ends. This CDR3 is built from 14 residues. This clonotype was obtained from a man in his fifties or sixties in good health and CMV-seronegative. The specimen sequenced was PBMCs. The chain uses TRBV29-1 and TRBJ2-5, with D possibly being TRBD1 (6 bases). This chain's CDR3 is CSVDDAGAQETQYF. The CDR3 bases are TGCAGCGTTGACGATGCAGGGGCCCAAGAGACCCAGTACTTC. Drawing the rest from reference TRBV29-1 and TRBJ2-5, the complete variable domain is SAVISQKPSRDICQRGTSLTIQCQVDSQVTMMFWYRQQPGQSLTLIATANQGSEATYESGFVIDKFPISRPNLTFSTLTVSNMSPEDSSIYLCSVDDAGAQETQYFGPGTRLLVL.